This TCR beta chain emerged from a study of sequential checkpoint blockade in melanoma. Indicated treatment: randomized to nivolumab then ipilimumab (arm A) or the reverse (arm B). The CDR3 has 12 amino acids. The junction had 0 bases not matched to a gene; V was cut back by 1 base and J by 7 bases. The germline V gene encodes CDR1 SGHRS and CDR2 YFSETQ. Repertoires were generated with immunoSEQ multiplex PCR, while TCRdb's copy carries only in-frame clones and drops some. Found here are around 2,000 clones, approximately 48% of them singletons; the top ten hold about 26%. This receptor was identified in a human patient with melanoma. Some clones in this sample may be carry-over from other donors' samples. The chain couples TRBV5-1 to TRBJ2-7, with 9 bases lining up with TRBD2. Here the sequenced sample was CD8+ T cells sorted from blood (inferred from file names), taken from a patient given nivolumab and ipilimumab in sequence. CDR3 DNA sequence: TGCGCCAGCAGCTTGACTAGCGGGGAGCAGTACTTC. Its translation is CASSLTSGEQYF.